Listed here are 26 T cell receptor beta chains from one sample, sequenced in a study of vaccination and CD4 T cells after COVID-19. Documented treatment: approximately nine-day PBMC culture with coronavirus spike peptide pools or control peptides (ViraFEST assay). With the Oncomine TCR Beta short-read assay, DNA from cultured CD4+ T cells was sequenced. Each CDR3 protein gets one entry after TCRdb re-called the PCR reads with MiXCR. The data hold 12,000 to 15,000 distinct CDR3 sequences, with just under 35% observed a single time. These receptors have no identified antigens. The sequenced sample was cultured CD4+ T cells from blood. These receptors were taken from a human donor with COVID-19.

The chain employs TRBV12-3 or TRBV12-4 and TRBJ1-6; D unclear. V was pared by 3 bases and J by 0 bases, with 15 bases between. The CDR3 length is 18 residues. The CDR3 nucleotides read TGTGCCAGCAGTTTGGAGGTCGTGGGGAGCTCCTATAATTCACCCCTCCACTTT. Protein product: CASSLEVVGSSYNSPLHF.

The chain couples TRBV28 to TRBJ1-1; no clear D. Germline V CDR1 and CDR2: MDHEN, SYDVKM. Trimming removed 5 bases at V and 8 bases at J, with 12 bases between. There are 12 residues in the CDR3. DNA for the CDR3: TGTGCCAGCAGTCTCCTGGTGCGGGAAGCTTTCTTT. It encodes CASSLLVREAFF.

The chain has TRBV5-4 and TRBJ1-4, with 8 bases fitting TRBD1. The CDR3 has 15 residues. The V segment lost 4 bases and the J segment 4 bases; nucleotides outside the gene matches: 6. Germline CDR1 reads SGHNT; CDR2 reads YYREEE (reference sequence). The CDR3 coding sequence is TGTGCCAGCAGCCATACTGGACAGGGTAATGAAAAACTGTTTTTT. It encodes CASSHTGQGNEKLFF.

The table lists this clonotype with a few counts. The chain recombines TRBV11-3 with TRBJ2-3; the match to TRBD2 covers 15 bases. Germline assignment: CDR1 SGHNT and CDR2 YENEEA. This CDR3 comprises 18 residues. The V and J ends lost 5 bases and 0 bases, in that order; junction bases with no gene match: 6. CDR3 amino acids: CASSRGLAGGTSTDTQYF. Written as DNA, the CDR3 is TGTGCCAGCAGCCGGGGACTAGCGGGGGGAACTAGCACAGATACGCAGTATTTT.

V is TRBV7-3 and J is TRBJ1-5; D is uncertain. CDR1 SGHTA and CDR2 FQGTGA come from the germline V gene. V was cut by 0 bases and J by 7 bases, with 7 bases left in between. This CDR3 comprises 13 residues. As DNA, the CDR3 is TGTGCCAGCAGCTTAACAATAGGCCAGCCCCAGCATTTT. This gives the protein CASSLTIGQPQHF.

This chain uses TRBV19 with TRBJ2-3; a weak D match, TRBD2 (7 bases). This CDR3 has 16 amino acids. The V end lost 5 bases, the J end lost 6 bases, and 21 bases lay between the germline ends. Germline values: CDR1 LNHDA, CDR2 SQIVND (reference sequence). Written as DNA, the CDR3 is TGTGCCAGTAGTGGGAGGTTCGCGGGGGCCGTTGATACGCAGTATTTT. Amino acids: CASSGRFAGAVDTQYF.

The genes are TRBV7-2 and TRBJ2-5; TRBD2 agrees at 9 bases. This CDR3 spans 16 amino acids. CDR1 is SGHTA and CDR2 is FQGNSA in the germline V gene. The V and J ends lost 3 bases and 5 bases, in that order; junction bases with no gene match: 10. The CDR3 coding sequence is TGTGCCAGCAGCTTCCCTAGCGGGGACCCCGGGGAGACCCAGTACTTC. Encoded protein: CASSFPSGDPGETQYF.

This clonotype is deemed medium-sized. This chain uses TRBV27 with TRBJ1-2, with D possibly being TRBD1 (6 bases). Looked up from germline, CDR1 is MNHEY and CDR2 is SMNVEV (reference sequence). The CDR3 is 16 residues long. V shed 2 bases and J shed 8 bases, with 21 bases lying between them. This CDR3 is CASSLTALRGRGGYTF. CDR3 bases: TGTGCCAGCAGTTTAACCGCCCTGCGGGGTAGGGGGGGCTACACCTTC.

The rearrangement joins TRBV7-9 to TRBJ1-6; no definite D call. This CDR3 has 13 amino acids. V was clipped by 6 bases and J by 4 bases, with 7 bases between them. Germline V lookup: CDR1 SEHNR, CDR2 FQNEAQ (reference sequence). CDR3 protein: CASSSDYNSPLHF. CDR3 in DNA: TGTGCCAGCAGTTCGGATTATAATTCACCCCTCCACTTT.

This chain connects TRBV6-1 to TRBJ2-1; D is tentatively TRBD1 or TRBD2 (5 bases each). Between the trimmed V and J ends, which lost 3 bases and 10 bases, there was a span of 19 bases. CDR1 MNHNS and CDR2 SASEGT come from the germline V gene. This CDR3 is 15 amino acids long. The CDR3 DNA reads as TGTGCCAGCAGTGATGTATTGGGGCGTGAGGGAGAGCAGTTCTTC. This sequence encodes CASSDVLGREGEQFF.

The genes are TRBV5-1 and TRBJ2-3; perhaps TRBD1 as D (6 bases). Looked up from germline, CDR1 is SGHRS and CDR2 is YFSETQ. Trimming stripped 4 bases from V and 10 bases from J, with 13 bases between. CDR3 length: 12 residues. CDR3 nucleotides: TGCGCCAGCAGCCTGGACAGTCCAGCGCAGTATTTT. The encoded protein is CASSLDSPAQYF. The full variable domain, its missing parts supplied by reference TRBV5-1 and TRBJ2-3, is KAGVTQTPRYLIKTRGQQVTLSCSPISGHRSVSWYQQTPGQGLQFLFEYFSETQRNKGNFPGRFSGRQFSNSRSEMNVSTLELGDSALYLCASSLDSPAQYFGPGTRLTVL.

This chain links TRBV6-2 or TRBV6-3 with TRBJ2-5; D remains ambiguous. The germline gives CDR1 MNHEY, CDR2 SVGEGT. The CDR3 has 12 residues. V lost 2 bases and J lost 7, with 8 bases in between. As DNA, the CDR3 is TGTGCCAGCAGTTACGCGGAAGGGACCCAGTACTTC. Residues: CASSYAEGTQYF.

The chain has TRBV7-2 and TRBJ2-7; D remains unclear. Trimming shortened V by 5 bases and J by 12 bases, and 14 bases separated the two germline ends. Per germline, CDR1 SGHTA and CDR2 FQGNSA. The CDR3 is made up of 11 amino acids. The CDR3, as DNA: TGTGCCAGCAGCCCCGACCGGGCTATGTACTTC. Protein product: CASSPDRAMYF.

J is TRBJ1-6 and V is TRBV6-1, with 8 bases identical to TRBD1. The CDR3 loop spans 14 amino acids. The germline gives CDR1 MNHNS, CDR2 SASEGT. J lost 9 bases, V lost 7 bases, and 8 bases had no gene match. For the CDR3, the DNA is TGTGCCAGCAACCGAGACAGGGGAGGTTCACCCCTCCACTTT. Amino acids: CASNRDRGGSPLHF.

This clonotype was counted between two and nine times. The chain combines TRBV6-1 with TRBJ2-2; 9 bases agree with TRBD1. V was clipped by 6 bases and J by 5 bases; unmatched bases: 4. This CDR3 has 14 residues. Germline V gene sequence: CDR1 MNHNS, CDR2 SASEGT. CDR3 in amino acids: CASRGTGKTGELFF. In DNA form, the CDR3 reads TGTGCCAGCAGAGGGACAGGGAAGACCGGGGAGCTGTTTTTT.

The chain couples TRBV20-1 to TRBJ2-3; D call uncertain. The germline gives CDR1 DFQATT, CDR2 SNEGSKA (reference sequence). The CDR3 sequence is 12 residues long. V lost 5 bases and J lost 6, with 12 bases in between. CDR3 DNA: TGCAGTGCTGGTGAAGGGAAGGATACGCAGTATTTT. Translating gives CSAGEGKDTQYF.

This clonotype turned up a few times. The chain combines TRBV6-1 with TRBJ2-5; 9 positions agree with TRBD2. V was clipped by 6 bases and J by 0 bases; unmatched bases: 8. This CDR3 is built from 16 residues. Per the germline V gene, CDR1 is MNHNS and CDR2 is SASEGT. In DNA, the CDR3 is TGTGCCAGCAGGATCCTCAGCGGGGGGAACCAAGAGACCCAGTACTTC. Amino acids: CASRILSGGNQETQYF.

The gene calls are TRBV11-3 and TRBJ2-7; 7 bases are shared with TRBD1. V gave up 5 bases and J gave up 3 bases; unmatched junction bases: 10. In germline, CDR1 is SGHNT, CDR2 YENEEA. The CDR3 extends over 15 amino acids. The CDR3 here is CASSPTTGAIYEQYF. CDR3 sequence (DNA): TGTGCCAGCAGCCCTACAACAGGGGCGATCTACGAGCAGTACTTC.

This rearrangement joins TRBV27 to TRBJ1-1; D not resolved. Looked up from germline, CDR1 is MNHEY and CDR2 is SMNVEV (reference sequence). V lost 5 bases and J 5 bases, leaving 6 bases between the germline ends. The length of the CDR3 is 11 residues. This chain's CDR3 is CASSRGTEAFF. CDR3 nucleotide sequence: TGTGCCAGCAGTCGTGGAACTGAAGCTTTCTTT.

This sequence joins TRBV11-2 and TRBJ1-1; D not certain. Trimming removed 1 base from V and 2 bases from J, with 11 bases in between. In germline, CDR1 is SGHAT, CDR2 FQNNGV. The CDR3 loop spans 15 amino acids. In DNA form, the CDR3 reads TGTGCCAGCAGCTTAGGACTCAAGGGAAACACTGAAGCTTTCTTT. It encodes CASSLGLKGNTEAFF. Full variable domain (rest looked up from reference TRBV11-2 and TRBJ1-1): EAGVAQSPRYKIIEKRQSVAFWCNPISGHATLYWYQQILGQGPKLLIQFQNNGVVDDSQLPKDRFSAERLKGVDSTLKIQPAKLEDSAVYLCASSLGLKGNTEAFFGQGTRLTVV.

V and J are TRBV7-2 and TRBJ1-5; D ambiguous. This CDR3 comprises 13 residues. Germline V gene lookup returns CDR1 SGHTA and CDR2 FQGNSA. The V end lost 4 bases, the J end lost 6 bases, and 10 bases lay between the germline ends. The CDR3 DNA is TGTGCCAGCAGCTGGGTGGAGGCTCAGCCCCAGCATTTT. It specifies CASSWVEAQPQHF.

A few counts support this clonotype. The chain combines TRBV11-2 with TRBJ2-7; no reliable D call. Trimming shortened V by 8 bases and J by 1 base, and 6 bases separated the two germline ends. The V gene's germline CDR1 is SGHAT and CDR2 FQNNGV. This CDR3 is 11 amino acids long. In DNA form, the CDR3 reads TGTGCCAGCGGCCAATCCTACGAGCAGTACTTC. Its protein is CASGQSYEQYF.

The chain is built from TRBV19 and TRBJ1-1; 7 bases agree with TRBD1. The junction had 7 bases not matched to a gene; V was cut back by 8 bases and J by 1 base. The germline V gene has CDR1 LNHDA and CDR2 SQIVND (reference sequence). The CDR3 totals 14 residues. CDR3 sequence: CASRVEGANTEAFF. In DNA, the CDR3 is TGTGCCAGTCGGGTCGAGGGGGCGAACACTGAAGCTTTCTTT.

Concerning this clonotype: Sequence at one end of the junction differs from germline and may be a read error. The chain uses TRBV5-5 and TRBJ2-6, with D unclear. The CDR3 contains 14 residues. Germline CDR1 SGHKS, CDR2 YYEKEE (reference sequence). The CDR3 DNA reads as TGTGCCAGCAGCTCTGGTTCTGGTGCCAACGTCCTGACTTTC. This sequence encodes CASSSGSGANVLTF. The entire variable domain, with the rest obtained from reference TRBV5-5 and TRBJ2-6, is as follows: DAGVTQSPTHLIKTRGQQVTLRCSPISGHKSVSWYQQVLGQGPQFIFQYYEKEERGRGNFPDRFSARQFPNYSSELNVNALLLGDSALYLCASSSGSGANVLTFGAGSRLTVL.

The gene calls are TRBV4-1 and TRBJ2-5, with 9 bases lining up with TRBD1. Trimming cost V 1 base and J 1 base; bases outside gene matches: 4. The germline V gene encodes CDR1 MGHRA and CDR2 YSYEKL. The CDR3 runs to 16 residues. The CDR3 DNA is TGCGCCAGCAGCCAAGGGACAGGGGCCACCCAAGAGACCCAGTACTTC. It specifies CASSQGTGATQETQYF.

The genes are TRBV24-1 and TRBJ1-6, with unresolved D. Germline V gives CDR1 KGHDR, CDR2 SFDVKD. V shed 5 bases and J shed 1 base, with 11 bases lying between them. CDR3 size: 16 residues. CDR3 coding DNA: TGTGCCACCAGTGTTCAGGCGCCGTCCTATAATTCACCCCTCCACTTT. Translation gives CATSVQAPSYNSPLHF.